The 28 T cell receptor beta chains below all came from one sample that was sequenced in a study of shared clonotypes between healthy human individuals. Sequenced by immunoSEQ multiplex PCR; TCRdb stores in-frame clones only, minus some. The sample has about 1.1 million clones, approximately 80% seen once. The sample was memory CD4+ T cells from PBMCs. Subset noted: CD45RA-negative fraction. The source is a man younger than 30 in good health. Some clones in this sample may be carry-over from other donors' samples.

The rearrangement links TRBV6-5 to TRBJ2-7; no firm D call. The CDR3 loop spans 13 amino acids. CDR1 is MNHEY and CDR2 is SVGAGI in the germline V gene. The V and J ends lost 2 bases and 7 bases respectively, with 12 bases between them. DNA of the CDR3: TGTGCCAGCAGTTACAACGAGCTAGGAGAGCAGTACTTC. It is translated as CASSYNELGEQYF.

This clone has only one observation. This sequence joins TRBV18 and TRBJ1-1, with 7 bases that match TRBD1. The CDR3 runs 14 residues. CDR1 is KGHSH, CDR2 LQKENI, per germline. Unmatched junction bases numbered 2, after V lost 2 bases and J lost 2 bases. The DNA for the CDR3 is TGTGCCAGCTCACCAGGGACAGAAAACACTGAAGCTTTCTTT. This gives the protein CASSPGTENTEAFF. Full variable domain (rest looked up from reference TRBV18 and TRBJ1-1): NAGVMQNPRHLVRRRGQEARLRCSPMKGHSHVYWYRQLPEEGLKFMVYLQKENIIDESGMPKERFSAEFPKEGPSILRIQQVVRGDSAAYFCASSPGTENTEAFFGQGTRLTVV.

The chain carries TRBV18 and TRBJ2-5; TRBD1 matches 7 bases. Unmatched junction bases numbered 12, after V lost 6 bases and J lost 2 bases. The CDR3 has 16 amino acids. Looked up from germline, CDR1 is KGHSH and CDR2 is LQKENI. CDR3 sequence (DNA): TGTGCCAGCTCCGACCCCATTTCGACAGGGCAAGAGACCCAGTACTTC. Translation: CASSDPISTGQETQYF.

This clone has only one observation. DNA of the CDR3: TGTGCCAGCAGTTTATGGCTAGCGGGATTCTACAATGAGCAGTTCTTC. This codes for CASSLWLAGFYNEQFF. The chain couples TRBV28 to TRBJ2-1, with 9 bases matching TRBD2. The CDR3 spans 16 residues. V trimming: 0 bases; J trimming: 3 bases; junction bases outside the gene matches: 3. In germline, CDR1 is MDHEN, CDR2 SYDVKM.

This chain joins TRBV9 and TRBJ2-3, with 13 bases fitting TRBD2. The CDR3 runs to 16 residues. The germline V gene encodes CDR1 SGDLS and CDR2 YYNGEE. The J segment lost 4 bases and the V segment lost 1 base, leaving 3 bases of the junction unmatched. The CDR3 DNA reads TGTGCCAGCAGCGTACAAGGACTAGCGGGAGCAGATACGCAGTATTTT. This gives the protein CASSVQGLAGADTQYF.

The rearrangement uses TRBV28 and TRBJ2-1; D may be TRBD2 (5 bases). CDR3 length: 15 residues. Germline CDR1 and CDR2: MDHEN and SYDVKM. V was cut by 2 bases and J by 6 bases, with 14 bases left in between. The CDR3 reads CASSLGPGRSNEQFF. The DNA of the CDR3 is TGTGCCAGCAGTTTAGGCCCGGGAAGAAGCAATGAGCAGTTCTTC.

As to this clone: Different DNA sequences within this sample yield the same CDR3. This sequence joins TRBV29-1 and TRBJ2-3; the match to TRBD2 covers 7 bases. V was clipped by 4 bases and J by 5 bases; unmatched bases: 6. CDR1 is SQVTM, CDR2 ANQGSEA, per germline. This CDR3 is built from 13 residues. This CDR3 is CSVGSGRGDTQYF. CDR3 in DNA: TGCAGCGTTGGTAGCGGGCGTGGAGATACGCAGTATTTT.

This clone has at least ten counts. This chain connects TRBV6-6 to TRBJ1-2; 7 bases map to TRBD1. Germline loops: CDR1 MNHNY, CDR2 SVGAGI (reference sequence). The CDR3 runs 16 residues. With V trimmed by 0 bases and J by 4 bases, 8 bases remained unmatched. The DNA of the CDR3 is TGTGCCAGCAGTTACTCCGGACAGGAACTAATCTATGGCTACACCTTC. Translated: CASSYSGQELIYGYTF.

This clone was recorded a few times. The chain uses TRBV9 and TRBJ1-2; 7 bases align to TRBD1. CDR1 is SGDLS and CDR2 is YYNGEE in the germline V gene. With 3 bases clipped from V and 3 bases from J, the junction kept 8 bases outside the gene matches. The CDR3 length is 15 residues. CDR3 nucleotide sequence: TGTGCCAGCAGCGCTTCCGGGACAGACCACTATGGCTACACCTTC. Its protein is CASSASGTDHYGYTF.

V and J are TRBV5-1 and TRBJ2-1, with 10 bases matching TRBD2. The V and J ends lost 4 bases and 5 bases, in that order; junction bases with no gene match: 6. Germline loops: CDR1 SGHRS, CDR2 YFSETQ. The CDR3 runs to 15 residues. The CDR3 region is CASSPLAGADNEQFF. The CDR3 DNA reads TGCGCCAGCAGCCCGCTAGCGGGAGCGGACAATGAGCAGTTCTTC.

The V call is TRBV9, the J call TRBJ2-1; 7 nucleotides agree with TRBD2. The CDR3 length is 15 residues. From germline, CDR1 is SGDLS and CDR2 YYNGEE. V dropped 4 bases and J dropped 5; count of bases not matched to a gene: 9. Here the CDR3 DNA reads TGTGCCAGCAGCTGGACTAGTGTGCCCGACAATGAGCAGTTCTTC. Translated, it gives CASSWTSVPDNEQFF. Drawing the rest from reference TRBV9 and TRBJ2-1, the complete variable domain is DSGVTQTPKHLITATGQRVTLRCSPRSGDLSVYWYQQSLDQGLQFLIQYYNGEERAKGNILERFSAQQFPDLHSELNLSSLELGDSALYFCASSWTSVPDNEQFFGPGTRLTVL.

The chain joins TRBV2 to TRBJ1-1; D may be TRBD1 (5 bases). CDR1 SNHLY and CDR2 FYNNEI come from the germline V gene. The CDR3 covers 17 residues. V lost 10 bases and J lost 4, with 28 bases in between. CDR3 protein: CATKLGGSHGGSTEAFF. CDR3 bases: TGTGCCACCAAACTGGGGGGGTCGCACGGAGGGAGCACTGAAGCTTTCTTT.

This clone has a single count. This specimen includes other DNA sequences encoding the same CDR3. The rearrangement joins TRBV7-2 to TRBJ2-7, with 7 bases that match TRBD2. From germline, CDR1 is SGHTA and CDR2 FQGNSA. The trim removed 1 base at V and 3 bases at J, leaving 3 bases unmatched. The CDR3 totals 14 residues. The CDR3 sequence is CASSLGGSLYEQYF. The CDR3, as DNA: TGTGCCAGCAGCTTAGGCGGGAGCCTCTACGAGCAGTACTTC.

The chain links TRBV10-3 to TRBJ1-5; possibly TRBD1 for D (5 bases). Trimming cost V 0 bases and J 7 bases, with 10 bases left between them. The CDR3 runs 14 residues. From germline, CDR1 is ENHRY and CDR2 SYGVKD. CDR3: CAISESNRDQPQHF. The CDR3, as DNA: TGTGCCATCAGTGAGTCGAATCGGGACCAGCCCCAGCATTTT.

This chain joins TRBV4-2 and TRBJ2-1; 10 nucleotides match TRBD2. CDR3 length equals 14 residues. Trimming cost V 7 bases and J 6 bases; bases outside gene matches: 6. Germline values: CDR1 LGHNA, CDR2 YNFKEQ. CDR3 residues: CASKLAGVSNEQFF. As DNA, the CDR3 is TGTGCCAGCAAGCTAGCGGGAGTCTCCAATGAGCAGTTCTTC.

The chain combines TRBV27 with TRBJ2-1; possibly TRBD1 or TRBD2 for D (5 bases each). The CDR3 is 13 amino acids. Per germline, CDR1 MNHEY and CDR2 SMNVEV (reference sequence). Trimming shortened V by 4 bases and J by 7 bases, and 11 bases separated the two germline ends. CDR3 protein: CASSSGRWNEQFF. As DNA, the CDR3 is TGTGCCAGCAGTTCGGGGCGATGGAATGAGCAGTTCTTC.

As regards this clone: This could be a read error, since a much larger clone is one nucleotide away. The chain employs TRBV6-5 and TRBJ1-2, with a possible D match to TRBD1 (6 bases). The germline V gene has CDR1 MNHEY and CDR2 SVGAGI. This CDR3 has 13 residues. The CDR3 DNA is TGTGCCGGCAGTGACTACAGGGATGGTGGCTACACCTTC. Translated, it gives CAGSDYRDGGYTF.

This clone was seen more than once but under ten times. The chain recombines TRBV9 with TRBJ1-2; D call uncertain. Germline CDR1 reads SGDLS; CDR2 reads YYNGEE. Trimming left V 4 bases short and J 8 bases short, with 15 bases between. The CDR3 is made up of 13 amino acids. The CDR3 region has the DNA TGTGCCAGCAGCAGGACTTCTATGGGAGGCTACACCTTC. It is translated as CASSRTSMGGYTF.

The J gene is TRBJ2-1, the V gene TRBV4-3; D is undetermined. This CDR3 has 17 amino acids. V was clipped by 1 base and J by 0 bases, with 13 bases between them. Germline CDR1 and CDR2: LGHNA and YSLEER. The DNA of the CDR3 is TGCGCCAGCAGCCAAGGCCCCTCTAGTTCCTCCTACAATGAGCAGTTCTTC. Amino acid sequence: CASSQGPSSSSYNEQFF.

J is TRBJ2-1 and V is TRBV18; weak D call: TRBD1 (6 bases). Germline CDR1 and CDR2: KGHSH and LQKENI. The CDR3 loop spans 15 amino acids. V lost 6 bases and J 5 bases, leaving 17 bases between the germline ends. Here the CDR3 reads CASSPQYAGDNEQFF. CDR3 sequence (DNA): TGTGCCAGCTCCCCTCAGTACGCAGGGGACAATGAGCAGTTCTTC.

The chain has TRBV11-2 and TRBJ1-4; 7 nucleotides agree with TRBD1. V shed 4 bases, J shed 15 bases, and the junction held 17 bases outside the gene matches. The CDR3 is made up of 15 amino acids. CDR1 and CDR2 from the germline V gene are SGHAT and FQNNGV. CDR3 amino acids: CASSSIRDSQFPVFF. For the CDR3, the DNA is TGTGCCAGCAGCTCGATTCGGGACAGTCAATTCCCGGTGTTTTTT. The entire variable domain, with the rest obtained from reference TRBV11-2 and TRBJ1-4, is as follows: EAGVAQSPRYKIIEKRQSVAFWCNPISGHATLYWYQQILGQGPKLLIQFQNNGVVDDSQLPKDRFSAERLKGVDSTLKIQPAKLEDSAVYLCASSSIRDSQFPVFFGSGTQLSVL.

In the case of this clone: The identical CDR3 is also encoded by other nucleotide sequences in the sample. The CDR3 loop is CSARDSYEQYF. The CDR3 nucleotides are TGCAGTGCCAGGGATTCCTACGAGCAGTACTTC. The chain links TRBV20-1 to TRBJ2-7; D is perhaps TRBD1 (5 bases). Germline values: CDR1 DFQATT, CDR2 SNEGSKA (reference sequence). There are 11 residues in the CDR3. Trimming shortened V by 6 bases and J by 1 base, and 7 bases separated the two germline ends.

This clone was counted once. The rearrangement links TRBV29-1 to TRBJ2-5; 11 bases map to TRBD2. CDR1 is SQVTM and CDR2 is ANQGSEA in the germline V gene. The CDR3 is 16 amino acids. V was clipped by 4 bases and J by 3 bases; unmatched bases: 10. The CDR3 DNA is TGCAGCGTTGGTGGTAGCGGGAGGGCCCGGGAAGAGACCCAGTACTTC. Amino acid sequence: CSVGGSGRAREETQYF.

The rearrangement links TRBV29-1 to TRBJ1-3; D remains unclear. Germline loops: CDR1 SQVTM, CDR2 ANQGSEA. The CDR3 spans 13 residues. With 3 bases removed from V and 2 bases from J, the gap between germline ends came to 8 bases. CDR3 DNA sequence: TGCAGCGTTGAGGAGGGTACTGGAAACACCATATATTTT. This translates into CSVEEGTGNTIYF.

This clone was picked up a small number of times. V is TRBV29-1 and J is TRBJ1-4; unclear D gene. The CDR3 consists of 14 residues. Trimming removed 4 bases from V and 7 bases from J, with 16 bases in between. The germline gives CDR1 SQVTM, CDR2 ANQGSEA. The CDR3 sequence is CSVGLLGKGEKLFF. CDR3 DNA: TGCAGCGTTGGATTGTTAGGGAAGGGTGAAAAACTGTTTTTT.

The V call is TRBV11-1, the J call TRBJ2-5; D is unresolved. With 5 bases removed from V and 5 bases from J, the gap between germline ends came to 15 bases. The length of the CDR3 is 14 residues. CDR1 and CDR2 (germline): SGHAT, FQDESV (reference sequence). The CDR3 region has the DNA TGTGCCAGCAGCCCCCTCCCTCCGAGGGAGACCCAGTACTTC. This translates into CASSPLPPRETQYF.

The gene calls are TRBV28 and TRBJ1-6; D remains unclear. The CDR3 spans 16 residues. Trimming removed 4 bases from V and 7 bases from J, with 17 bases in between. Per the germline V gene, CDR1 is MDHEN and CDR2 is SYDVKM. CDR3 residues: CASSSLGRGDNSPLHF. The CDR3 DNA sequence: TGTGCCAGCAGTTCCCTGGGCCGGGGAGACAATTCACCCCTCCACTTT.

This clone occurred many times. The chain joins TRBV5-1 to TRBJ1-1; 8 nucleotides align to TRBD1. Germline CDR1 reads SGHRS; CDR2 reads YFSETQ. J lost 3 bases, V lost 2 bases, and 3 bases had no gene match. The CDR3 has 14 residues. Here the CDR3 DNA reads TGCGCCAGCAGCTTACAGGGGGTAGACACTGAAGCTTTCTTT. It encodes CASSLQGVDTEAFF.